This T cell receptor beta chain came from a study of identical twins. Regarding the study as a whole: Invariant MAIT and iNKT cells could partly confound zero-insertion analyses. Models underestimated out-of-frame TCR alpha sharing in monozygotic twins.

The germline gives CDR1 LGHDT, CDR2 YNNKEL (reference sequence). This CDR3 spans 14 amino acids. V shed 11 bases and J 6 bases; nucleotides not matched to a gene: 15. cDNA carried unique molecular identifiers, and a universal primer site was added by template switching. TCRdb reanalysed the 5' RACE reads using MiXCR and keeps one entry per CDR3 protein. The sample includes hundreds of thousands of distinct CDR3 sequences, roughly a quarter seen only once; the top ten take approximately 2.9%. Worth noting for this clonotype: Antigen unknown.

These data were likewise used in another study, on T cells expressing NK-cell markers. From that paper: Once again these clonotypes came out on top in the CD3+CD56-NKG2C+ fraction of a few donors.

The rearrangement uses TRBV3-1 and TRBJ1-1; 7 bases match TRBD1. The source of this sequence is a woman under 30 in good health. The specimen was CD4+ T cells sorted from blood. CDR3 protein: CAVQPDRVGSEAFF. The CDR3 nucleotides are TGTGCCGTTCAGCCTGACAGGGTTGGATCTGAAGCTTTCTTT.